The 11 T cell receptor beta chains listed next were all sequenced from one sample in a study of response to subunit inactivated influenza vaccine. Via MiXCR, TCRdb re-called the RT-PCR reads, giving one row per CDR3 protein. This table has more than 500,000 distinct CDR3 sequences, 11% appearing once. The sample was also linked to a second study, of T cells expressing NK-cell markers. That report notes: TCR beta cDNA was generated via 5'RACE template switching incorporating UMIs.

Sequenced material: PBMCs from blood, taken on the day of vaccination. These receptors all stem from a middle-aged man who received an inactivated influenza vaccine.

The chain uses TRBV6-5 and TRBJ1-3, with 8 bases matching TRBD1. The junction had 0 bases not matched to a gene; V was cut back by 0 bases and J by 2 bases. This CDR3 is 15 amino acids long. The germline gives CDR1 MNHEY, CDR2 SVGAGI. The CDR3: CASSYSTGAGNTIYF. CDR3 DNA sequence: TGTGCCAGCAGTTACTCGACAGGGGCTGGAAACACCATATATTTT.

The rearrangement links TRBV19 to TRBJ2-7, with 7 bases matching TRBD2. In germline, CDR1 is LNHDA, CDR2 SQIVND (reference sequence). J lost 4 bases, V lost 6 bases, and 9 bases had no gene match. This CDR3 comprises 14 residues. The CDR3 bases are TGTGCCAGTAGCGATGTAGGGGAGGGTTACGAGCAGTACTTC. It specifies CASSDVGEGYEQYF.

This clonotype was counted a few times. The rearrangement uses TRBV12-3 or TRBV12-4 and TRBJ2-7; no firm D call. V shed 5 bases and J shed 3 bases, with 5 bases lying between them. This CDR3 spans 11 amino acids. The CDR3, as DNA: TGTGCCAGCAGTACAGACTACGAGCAGTACTTC. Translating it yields CASSTDYEQYF.

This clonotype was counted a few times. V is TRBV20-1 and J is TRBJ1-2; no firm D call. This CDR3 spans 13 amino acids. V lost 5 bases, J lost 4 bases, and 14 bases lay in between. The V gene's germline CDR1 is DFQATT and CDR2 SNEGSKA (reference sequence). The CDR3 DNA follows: TGCAGTGCTCCTATCCGGGGAGGCTATGGCTACACCTTC. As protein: CSAPIRGGYGYTF.

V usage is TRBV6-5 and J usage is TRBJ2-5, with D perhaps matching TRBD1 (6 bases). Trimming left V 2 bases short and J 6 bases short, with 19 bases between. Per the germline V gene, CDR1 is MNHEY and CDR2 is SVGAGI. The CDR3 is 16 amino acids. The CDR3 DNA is TGTGCCAGCAGTTACAAAAGCGGACAGATTGGGCAGACCCAGTACTTC. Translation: CASSYKSGQIGQTQYF.

The CDR3 region has the DNA TGTGCCAGCAGCTTACCCGGGGGTGGCAATCAGCCCCAGCATTTT. Its protein product is CASSLPGGGNQPQHF. The chain is built from TRBV7-2 and TRBJ1-5; D may be TRBD1 (5 bases). Germline CDR1 reads SGHTA; CDR2 reads FQGNSA. CDR3 length: 15 amino acids. V lost 2 bases to trimming and J lost 2 bases, with 10 bases between them.

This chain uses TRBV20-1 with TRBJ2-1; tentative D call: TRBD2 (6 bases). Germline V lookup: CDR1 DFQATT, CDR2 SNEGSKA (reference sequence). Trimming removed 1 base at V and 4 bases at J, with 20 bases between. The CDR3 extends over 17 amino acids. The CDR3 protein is CSARGFGDSGFYNEQFF. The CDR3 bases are TGCAGTGCTAGAGGTTTTGGGGATAGCGGATTTTACAATGAGCAGTTCTTC.

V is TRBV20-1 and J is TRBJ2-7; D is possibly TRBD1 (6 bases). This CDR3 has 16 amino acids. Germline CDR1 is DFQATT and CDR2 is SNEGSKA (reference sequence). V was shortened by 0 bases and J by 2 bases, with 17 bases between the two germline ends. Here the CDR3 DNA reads TGCAGTGCTAGAGATGTGTTGACAGGTCGGACCTACGAGCAGTACTTC. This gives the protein CSARDVLTGRTYEQYF.

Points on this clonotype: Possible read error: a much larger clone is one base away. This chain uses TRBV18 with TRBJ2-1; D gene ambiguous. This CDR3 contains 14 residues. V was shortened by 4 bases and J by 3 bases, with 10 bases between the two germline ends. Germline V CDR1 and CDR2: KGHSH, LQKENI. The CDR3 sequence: CASSRSRSYNEQFF. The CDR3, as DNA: TGTGCCAGCTCACGTTCGCGCAGCTACAATGAGCAGTTCTTC.

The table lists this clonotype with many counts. DNA of the CDR3: TGTGCCAGCAGCGTAGCTTCGACTAGCCATGAGCAGTTCTTC. Residues: CASSVASTSHEQFF. The chain carries TRBV9 and TRBJ2-1; 7 bases line up with TRBD2. This CDR3 region has 14 residues. CDR1 SGDLS and CDR2 YYNGEE come from the germline V gene. The V segment lost 0 bases and the J segment 8 bases; nucleotides outside the gene matches: 5.

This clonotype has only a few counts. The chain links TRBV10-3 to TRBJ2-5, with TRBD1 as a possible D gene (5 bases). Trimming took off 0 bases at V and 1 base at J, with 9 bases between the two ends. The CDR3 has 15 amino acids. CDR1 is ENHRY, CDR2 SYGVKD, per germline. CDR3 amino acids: CAISESSRGQETQYF. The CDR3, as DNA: TGTGCCATCAGTGAGTCAAGTAGGGGCCAAGAGACCCAGTACTTC.